In this sample, the clone carrying this TCR beta chain turned up a few times. What it binds is unknown. This sample is drawn from a study of blood T cells in healthy people across ages. Points from the study as a whole: A roughly linear age-dependent decrease characterized TCR beta diversity per million T cells.

Germline V gene sequence: CDR1 MDHEN, CDR2 SYDVKM. The CDR3 sequence is 15 residues long. The V and J ends lost 2 bases and 1 base respectively, with 11 bases between them. Using a J-beta primer mix together with a sample-barcoded 5' primer, a second PCR was run for about 6 to 12 cycles. Tags on each cDNA molecule came from a template-switch adaptor with 12 random nucleotides. TCRdb recomputed calls from the 5' RACE reads with MiXCR, one row per CDR3 protein. In the table there are about 600,000 distinct CDR3 sequences, around 50% of which are singletons. Total RNA extraction produced at least 5.5 micrograms (per sample) for the study.

Source material: blood. The clonotype comes from a man of 80 years or more in good health. This chain links TRBV28 with TRBJ2-5; possible D gene TRBD1, 5 bases. The CDR3 sequence: CASSLAQGGQETQYF. The CDR3 nucleotides are TGTGCCAGCAGTTTAGCGCAGGGCGGCCAAGAGACCCAGTACTTC.